Following are 6 T cell receptor beta chains from one sample sequenced in a study of CD8 T cells in Susac syndrome. The RNA input was about 0.5 to 1 ug, and it was reverse transcribed with random hexamers. TCRdb reanalysed the immunoSEQ multiplex PCR reads using MiXCR and keeps one entry per CDR3 protein. The sample contains 250,000 to 300,000 distinct CDR3 sequences, roughly 90% of which appear only once. Specimen: CD8+ T cells from PBMCs. The receptors were sampled from a human donor with multiple sclerosis.

The chain couples TRBV9 to TRBJ2-3, with TRBD2 identical over 8 bases. CDR1 and CDR2 from the germline V gene are SGDLS and YYNGEE. The CDR3 consists of 16 residues. V lost 3 bases, J lost 2 bases, and 8 bases stayed unmatched. The CDR3 DNA reads TGTGCCAGCAGCGCCGGGTCGGGGGGGCCCACAGATACGCAGTATTTT. Translating gives CASSAGSGGPTDTQYF.

This CDR3 is CASSLGADYNEQFF. Written as DNA, the CDR3 is TGTGCCAGCAGCTTAGGGGCTGACTACAATGAGCAGTTCTTC. The rearrangement uses TRBV7-6 and TRBJ2-1; D gene ambiguous. Trimming left V 1 base short and J 3 bases short, with 7 bases between. In germline, CDR1 is SGHVS, CDR2 FNYEAQ. The CDR3 totals 14 residues.

A single count supports this clonotype. The chain links TRBV5-4 to TRBJ2-1; D ambiguous. CDR3 length equals 17 residues. V lost 2 bases and J 1 base, leaving 16 bases between the germline ends. CDR1 and CDR2 (germline): SGHNT, YYREEE (reference sequence). CDR3 DNA: TGTGCCAGCAGCTTTAGTGAGACTCCATCTTCCTACAATGAGCAGTTCTTC. Protein: CASSFSETPSSYNEQFF.

The chain recombines TRBV5-1 with TRBJ2-7; no clear D. Germline V lookup: CDR1 SGHRS, CDR2 YFSETQ. The CDR3 has 13 residues. The V end lost 1 base, the J end lost 7 bases, and 12 bases lay between the germline ends. The CDR3 loop is CASSLSPGGEQYF. The CDR3 DNA follows: TGCGCCAGCAGCTTGTCACCAGGTGGAGAGCAGTACTTC. Using reference TRBV5-1 and TRBJ2-7 for the parts outside the CDR3, the full variable domain is KAGVTQTPRYLIKTRGQQVTLSCSPISGHRSVSWYQQTPGQGLQFLFEYFSETQRNKGNFPGRFSGRQFSNSRSEMNVSTLELGDSALYLCASSLSPGGEQYFGPGTRLTVT.

The chain combines TRBV3-1 with TRBJ2-1; D gene uncertain. Between the trimmed V and J ends, which lost 2 bases and 5 bases, there was a span of 4 bases. The CDR3 length is 12 residues. Per the germline V gene, CDR1 is LGHDT and CDR2 is YNNKEL (reference sequence). The CDR3 protein is CASSQHNNEQFF. The CDR3 DNA is TGTGCCAGCAGCCAACATAACAATGAGCAGTTCTTC.

The rearrangement uses TRBV19 and TRBJ2-1; the D gene is possibly TRBD2 (5 bases). Germline CDR1 and CDR2: LNHDA and SQIVND (reference sequence). Trimming took off 9 bases at V and 6 bases at J, with 18 bases between the two ends. This CDR3 comprises 14 residues. The CDR3 here is CASLDSLGSNEQFF. In nucleotides, the CDR3 is TGTGCCAGCTTGGACTCCCTTGGATCCAATGAGCAGTTCTTC.